Described below is a single T cell receptor (beta chain) sequence and its context. These data originate in a study of blood T cell repertoires in COVID-19. Methods used by the authors: Reference gene primer amplification gave estimated nucleated cell counts. The table came from immunoSEQ multiplex PCR; TCRdb's copy has only in-frame clones and leaves some out. V, J and clone size reflect that table, while D and trimming were determined from the DNA. Of under 130,000 clones in the sample, roughly nine tenths were seen once. V was cut by 8 bases and J by 0 bases, with 5 bases left in between. The V gene's germline CDR1 is LNHDA and CDR2 SQIVND (reference sequence). This CDR3 is 12 amino acids long.

Sequencing input: peripheral blood. The sequence was collected from a woman of 80 years or more in a cohort sampled during active COVID-19. The V gene is TRBV19, the J gene TRBJ1-5; D gene ambiguous. The CDR3 loop reads CASDNSNQPQHF. DNA of the CDR3: TGTGCCAGTGACAATAGCAATCAGCCCCAGCATTTT.